This entry lists 14 T cell receptor beta chains sequenced from one sample in a study of cytomegalovirus exposure and HLA in healthy donors. PCR employed 60 Vbeta and 13 Jbeta primers. Sequencing was performed with immunoSEQ multiplex PCR; in TCRdb, only in-frame clones are kept and a portion is missing. The sample yields 100,000 to 150,000 clones, 8.9% seen once. Sequencing was carried out using PBMCs. Receptors originate from a middle-aged woman in good health and CMV-seropositive.

The genes are TRBV7-8 and TRBJ2-3, with D tentatively TRBD1 (7 bases). The germline V gene has CDR1 SGHVS and CDR2 FQNEAQ. The length of the CDR3 is 14 residues. The germline V and J ends were trimmed by 6 bases and 3 bases, with 13 bases remaining between them. CDR3 sequence reads: CASSLTGRTDTQYF. CDR3 coding DNA: TGTGCCAGCAGTCTGACAGGGAGGACAGATACGCAGTATTTT. The full variable domain, with the rest looked up from reference TRBV7-8 and TRBJ2-3, is GAGVSQSPRYKVAKRGQDVALRCDPISGHVSLFWYQQALGQGPEFLTYFQNEAQLDKSGLPSDRFFAERPEGSVSTLKIQRTQQEDSAVYLCASSLTGRTDTQYFGPGTRLTVL.

The chain couples TRBV6-6 to TRBJ1-3, with D hard to call. This CDR3 is built from 16 residues. Deletions cut 6 bases from V and 0 bases from J, with 15 bases between. The germline V gene encodes CDR1 MNHNY and CDR2 SVGAGI (reference sequence). DNA for the CDR3: TGTGCCAGCAGGCCCATCGACGGGATCTCTGGAAACACCATATATTTT. This gives the protein CASRPIDGISGNTIYF.

This clone was seen a few times. The same CDR3 can be traced to other DNA sequences in this sample. This chain links TRBV5-1 with TRBJ2-3; 12 bases line up with TRBD2. Per the germline V gene, CDR1 is SGHRS and CDR2 is YFSETQ. The CDR3 runs to 16 residues. The V segment lost 0 bases and the J segment 1 base; nucleotides outside the gene matches: 0. This CDR3 is CASSLGTSGGTDTQYF. Here the CDR3 DNA reads TGCGCCAGCAGCTTGGGGACTAGCGGGGGCACAGATACGCAGTATTTT.

The DNA of the CDR3 is TGTGCCAGCAGTGAAGTTGAGTTAGAGACCCAGTACTTC. Translated, it gives CASSEVELETQYF. V and J are TRBV2 and TRBJ2-5; D is uncertain. Per the germline V gene, CDR1 is SNHLY and CDR2 is FYNNEI. Trimming pared 1 base from V and 4 bases from J, leaving 7 bases between. This CDR3 spans 13 amino acids.

The chain uses TRBV11-2 and TRBJ1-1; no firm D call. Deletions cut 6 bases from V and 0 bases from J, with 8 bases between. Germline CDR1 reads SGHAT; CDR2 reads FQNNGV. The CDR3 has 13 amino acids. CDR3 in amino acids: CASSLQLNTEAFF. The CDR3 coding sequence is TGTGCCAGCAGTCTACAGTTGAACACTGAAGCTTTCTTT.

This clone has only a few counts. V usage is TRBV6-6 and J usage is TRBJ1-1; D is unresolved. Looked up from germline, CDR1 is MNHNY and CDR2 is SVGAGI (reference sequence). The V and J ends lost 0 bases and 5 bases respectively, with 7 bases between them. The CDR3 loop spans 13 amino acids. CDR3: CASSYSLGTEAFF. CDR3 in DNA: TGTGCCAGCAGTTACTCACTAGGGACTGAAGCTTTCTTT.

The rearrangement joins TRBV6-5 to TRBJ2-7; 10 positions match TRBD1. Germline loops: CDR1 MNHEY, CDR2 SVGAGI. J gave up 3 bases and V 4 bases, and 6 bases lay outside the gene matches. This CDR3 spans 15 amino acids. For the CDR3, the DNA is TGTGCCAGCAGTTTGGGACAGGGGACCGTCTACGAGCAGTACTTC. This sequence encodes CASSLGQGTVYEQYF.

The V call is TRBV5-1, the J call TRBJ1-4; maybe TRBD1 (5 bases). The CDR3 sequence is 16 residues long. V shed 2 bases and J shed 4 bases, with 15 bases lying between them. Germline values: CDR1 SGHRS, CDR2 YFSETQ. The DNA for the CDR3 is TGCGCCAGCAGCTTCCGGACGGGAGGGGATAATGAAAAACTGTTTTTT. It yields the protein CASSFRTGGDNEKLFF.

The gene calls are TRBV27 and TRBJ2-1; 10 bases map to TRBD2. In germline, CDR1 is MNHEY, CDR2 SMNVEV (reference sequence). J was trimmed by 4 bases and V by 5 bases; bases with no gene match: 5. This CDR3 comprises 15 residues. The DNA for the CDR3 is TGTGCCAGCAGTCTAGCGGGGGCCCAATACAATGAGCAGTTCTTC. Protein product: CASSLAGAQYNEQFF.

The rearrangement links TRBV27 to TRBJ2-7; 9 bases are a match to TRBD1. Germline V gene data show CDR1 as MNHEY and CDR2 as SMNVEV (reference sequence). The trim removed 5 bases at V and 1 base at J, leaving 9 bases unmatched. The CDR3 loop spans 16 amino acids. CDR3 region: CASSTTRGTGSYEQYF. In DNA, the CDR3 is TGTGCCAGCAGTACTACCCGGGGGACAGGGTCCTACGAGCAGTACTTC.

The sample holds a few counts of this clone. The chain links TRBV9 to TRBJ2-1; 14 nucleotides agree with TRBD2. The CDR3 totals 18 residues. Germline V CDR1 and CDR2: SGDLS, YYNGEE. With V trimmed by 2 bases and J by 4 bases, 8 bases remained unmatched. CDR3 protein: CASSVGLAGGTTYNEQFF. CDR3 sequence (DNA): TGTGCCAGCAGCGTTGGACTAGCGGGGGGTACTACGTACAATGAGCAGTTCTTC.

This rearrangement joins TRBV7-9 to TRBJ2-2; 9 positions agree with TRBD2. This CDR3 contains 17 residues. Trimming cost V 5 bases and J 6 bases; bases outside gene matches: 13. Germline V gene data show CDR1 as SEHNR and CDR2 as FQNEAQ (reference sequence). This chain's CDR3 is CASSPVLAGPNAGELFF. The CDR3, as DNA: TGTGCCAGCAGCCCCGTGCTAGCGGGGCCCAACGCCGGGGAGCTGTTTTTT.

This clone was seen a few times. This chain connects TRBV5-1 to TRBJ2-7, with D uncertain. This CDR3 is 12 amino acids long. The V end was cut by 0 bases, the J end by 5 bases, with 6 bases between. Germline loops: CDR1 SGHRS, CDR2 YFSETQ. The CDR3 protein is CASSLGPNEQYF. The CDR3 bases are TGCGCCAGCAGCTTGGGTCCCAACGAGCAGTACTTC. Using reference TRBV5-1 and TRBJ2-7 for the parts outside the CDR3, the full variable domain is KAGVTQTPRYLIKTRGQQVTLSCSPISGHRSVSWYQQTPGQGLQFLFEYFSETQRNKGNFPGRFSGRQFSNSRSEMNVSTLELGDSALYLCASSLGPNEQYFGPGTRLTVT.

This clone has a handful of counts. This chain links TRBV7-2 with TRBJ1-1; TRBD1 might be the D (6 bases). CDR1 and CDR2 from the germline V gene are SGHTA and FQGNSA. The CDR3 extends over 14 amino acids. The V end lost 1 base, the J end lost 5 bases, and 11 bases lay between the germline ends. The CDR3 region has the DNA TGTGCCAGCAGCTTAGGATGGGGGCGGACTGAAGCTTTCTTT. Translation: CASSLGWGRTEAFF. Combining the CDR3 with reference TRBV7-2 and TRBJ1-1 gives the whole variable domain GAGVSQSPSNKVTEKGKDVELRCDPISGHTALYWYRQSLGQGLEFLIYFQGNSAPDKSGLPSDRFSAERTGGSVSTLTIQRTQQEDSAVYLCASSLGWGRTEAFFGQGTRLTVV.